The 6 T cell receptor beta chains below come from one sample, sequenced in a study of OX40 agonist ivuxolimab in advanced cancers. Profiling relied on immunoSEQ multiplex PCR, and the TCRdb table lists in-frame clones only, not all of them. The sample lists approximately 12,000 clones, 67% occurring once. Sample: CD4+ or CD8+ T cells sorted from blood, taken in a trial of the OX40 agonist ivuxolimab. The source of these receptors is an adult with an advanced solid tumor such as melanoma, head and neck, liver or kidney cancer.

CDR3 sequence (DNA): TGTGCCAGCAGCCCGGGCGGACAGGGGTCTTACTATGGCTACACCTTC. Protein product: CASSPGGQGSYYGYTF. V is TRBV4-2 and J is TRBJ1-2; 9 nucleotides line up with TRBD1. J lost 3 bases, V lost 4 bases, and 9 bases had no gene match. CDR1 and CDR2 from the germline V gene are LGHNA and YNFKEQ. The CDR3 loop spans 16 amino acids.

This clone is a singleton in its sample. It is likely a read error: a sequence one base away is far more abundant. The chain uses TRBV13 and TRBJ2-7, with D unclear. The CDR3 is 13 amino acids. V was trimmed by 3 bases and J by 7 bases, leaving 13 bases between them. Germline CDR1 reads PRHDT; CDR2 reads FYEKMQ (reference sequence). The CDR3 sequence: CASSLDVVWEQYF. CDR3 sequence (DNA): TGTGCCAGCAGCTTGGACGTAGTATGGGAGCAGTACTTC.

The chain is built from TRBV6-6 and TRBJ1-5; no definite D call. This CDR3 region has 13 residues. V was cut by 6 bases and J by 0 bases, with 6 bases left in between. Germline V CDR1 and CDR2: MNHNY, SVGAGI (reference sequence). CDR3 amino acids: CASSQNSNQPQHF. The CDR3 DNA sequence: TGTGCCAGCAGCCAGAATAGCAATCAGCCCCAGCATTTT.

This clone has a handful of counts. The chain joins TRBV7-2 to TRBJ1-1, with a weak D call TRBD1 (6 bases). Trimming pared 5 bases from V and 2 bases from J, leaving 18 bases between. This CDR3 has 16 amino acids. CDR1 SGHTA and CDR2 FQGNSA come from the germline V gene. The CDR3 spells CASSQQGPIVNTEAFF. In DNA, the CDR3 is TGTGCCAGCAGCCAACAGGGACCTATAGTAAACACTGAAGCTTTCTTT.

J is TRBJ1-4 and V is TRBV19; 8 bases align to TRBD1. Per germline, CDR1 LNHDA and CDR2 SQIVND (reference sequence). This CDR3 contains 16 residues. Losses at the gene ends were 3 bases for V and 0 bases for J; bases not matched to a gene: 3. The CDR3: CASSMGQDATNEKLFF. The CDR3 region has the DNA TGTGCCAGTAGTATGGGACAGGACGCAACTAATGAAAAACTGTTTTTT.

The genes are TRBV7-9 and TRBJ2-1, with TRBD2 matching 13 bases. V was pared by 1 base and J by 6 bases, with 0 bases of the junction left unmatched. The V gene's germline CDR1 is SEHNR and CDR2 FQNEAQ (reference sequence). This CDR3 contains 15 residues. This chain's CDR3 is CASSLGTSGSNEQFF. Written as DNA, the CDR3 is TGTGCCAGCAGCTTAGGGACTAGCGGGAGCAATGAGCAGTTCTTC.